The entry below gives a single T cell receptor (beta chain) sequence along with its context. As yet, its antigen is unknown. Donors in the study were healthy people who gave bone marrow. The data stem from a study of cytomegalovirus exposure and HLA in healthy donors. Study-wide points: Apparent HLA restriction characterized most CMV-associated TCR beta chains in a later analysis.

Vbeta (60) and Jbeta (13) primers were used in the PCR. The assay was immunoSEQ multiplex PCR, and TCRdb's table has in-frame clones only and misses some. The sample includes some 160,000 clones, around 80% seen only once; the top ten take less than 0.65%. Unmatched junction bases numbered 6, after V lost 3 bases and J lost 1 base. The CDR3 runs to 16 residues. Germline V gene data show CDR1 as SGHNT and CDR2 as YENEEA. The specimen was PBMCs. The sequence derives from a woman in her forties or fifties in good health and CMV-seronegative. The chain carries TRBV11-3 and TRBJ2-1, with TRBD2 matching over 7 bases. The CDR3 DNA follows: TGTGCCAGCAGCTTGGGGCGGGAGAGGTCCTACAATGAGCAGTTCTTC. Translated, it gives CASSLGRERSYNEQFF.